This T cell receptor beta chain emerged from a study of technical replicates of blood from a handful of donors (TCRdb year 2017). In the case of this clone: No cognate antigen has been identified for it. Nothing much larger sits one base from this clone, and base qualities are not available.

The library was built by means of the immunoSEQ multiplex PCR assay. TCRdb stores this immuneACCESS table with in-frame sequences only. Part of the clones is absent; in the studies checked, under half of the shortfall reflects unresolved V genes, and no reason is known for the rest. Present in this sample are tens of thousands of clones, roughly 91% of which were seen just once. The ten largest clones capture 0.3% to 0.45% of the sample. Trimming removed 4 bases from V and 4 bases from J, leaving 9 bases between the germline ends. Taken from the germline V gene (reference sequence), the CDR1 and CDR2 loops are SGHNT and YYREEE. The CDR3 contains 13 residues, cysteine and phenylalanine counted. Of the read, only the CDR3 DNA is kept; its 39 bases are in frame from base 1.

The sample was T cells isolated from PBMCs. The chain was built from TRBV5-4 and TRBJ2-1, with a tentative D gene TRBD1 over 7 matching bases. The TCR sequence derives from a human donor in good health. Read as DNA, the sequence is TGTGCCAGCAGCGCGGGACAGTACAATGAGCAGTTCTTC. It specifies CASSAGQYNEQFF.